This section outlines one T cell receptor (beta chain) sequence together with its context. V gave up 5 bases and J gave up 6 bases; unmatched junction bases: 8. The CDR3 totals 15 residues. This sample is part of a study of blood T cell repertoires in COVID-19. Turning to the study itself: From the United States, Italy and Spain came samples of acute and convalescent COVID-19. T cells, B-cell-depleted T cells, or PBMCs supplied cDNA or gDNA.

Authors' data handling: By means of reference gene primer amplification, nucleated cell counts were estimated. Generated by immunoSEQ multiplex PCR, the TCRdb table keeps only in-frame clones and is missing some. The DNA gave D and trimming, while V, J and clone size come from that table. The top ten clones hold roughly 5.5% of a sample with 100,000 to 150,000 clones, 70% to 75% of them seen once. The sample comprised peripheral blood. This chain uses TRBV23-1 with TRBJ2-3, with TRBD2 identical over 10 bases. TRBV23-1 is filed as an ORF, its function uncertain. This receptor was obtained from a man between 60 and 75 years old with acute or convalescent COVID-19. This CDR3 is CASSWDSGRWDTQYF. The CDR3 region has the DNA TGCGCCAGCAGTTGGGATAGCGGGAGGTGGGATACGCAGTATTTT.